These T cell receptor beta chains were read from a single sample in a study of T cell responses to AZD1222 COVID-19 vaccine. The protocol was immunoSEQ multiplex PCR, while the TCRdb copy is restricted to in-frame clones and leaves out a portion. Here the sample spans roughly 130,000 clones, 90% to 95% being singletons. The sequencing used peripheral blood, collected on day 0 of AZD1222 vaccination. The receptors originated from an adult in good health. Both conserved end residues are part of each CDR3. The order of the fields is J gene, clone size, CDR3 length, D gene, V gene, CDR3 protein, CDR3 DNA. A D gene is named only where the DNA matches it firmly. Size is omitted from some rows. Given values are once, few, many or a class for expanded clones.

J: TRBJ2-7; size: NA; length: 15; D: NA; V: TRBV6-5; CDR3: CASTQVPEGVYEQYF; DNA: TGTGCCAGCACACAGGTCCCCGAGGGGGTCTACGAGCAGTACTTC
J: TRBJ1-2; size: NA; length: 15; D: TRBD1; V: TRBV7-2; CDR3: CASSLLRGRTYGYTF; DNA: TGTGCCAGCAGCTTACTCAGGGGGCGAACCTATGGCTACACCTTC
J: TRBJ1-6; size: NA; length: 18; D: NA; V: TRBV5-6; CDR3: CASSFVNRPPYYNSPLHF; DNA: TGTGCCAGCAGCTTTGTAAATCGCCCCCCTTACTATAATTCACCCCTCCACTTT
J: TRBJ2-5; size: NA; length: 11; D: NA; V: TRBV12-3/TRBV12-4; CDR3: CASSLVGEQYF; DNA: TGTGCCAGCAGTCTGGTCGGGGAGCAGTACTTC
J: TRBJ1-2; size: NA; length: 15; D: TRBD1; V: TRBV6-5; CDR3: CASSYSIGQVYGYTF; DNA: TGTGCCAGCAGTTACTCGATTGGACAGGTCTATGGCTACACCTTC
J: TRBJ2-7; size: NA; length: 14; D: NA; V: TRBV10-3; CDR3: CAISVPEARYEQYF; DNA: TGTGCCATCAGTGTACCGGAGGCGCGCTACGAGCAGTACTTC
J: TRBJ2-6; size: few; length: 16; D: NA; V: TRBV6-4; CDR3: CASSDSTGSGANVLTF; DNA: TGTGCCAGCAGTGACTCGACGGGATCTGGGGCCAACGTCCTGACTTTC
J: TRBJ1-1; size: NA; length: 16; D: NA; V: TRBV18; CDR3: CASSPLISSTGTEAFF; DNA: TGTGCCAGCTCACCCCTTATCTCCTCGACAGGCACTGAAGCTTTCTTT
J: TRBJ2-7; size: NA; length: 14; D: NA; V: TRBV19; CDR3: CASSAQAMSYEQYF; DNA: TGTGCCAGTAGTGCCCAGGCTATGTCCTACGAGCAGTACTTC
J: TRBJ2-1; size: NA; length: 15; D: TRBD2; V: TRBV3-1/TRBV3-2; CDR3: CASSPGLAGGNEQFF; DNA: TGTGCCAGCAGCCCGGGACTAGCGGGAGGCAATGAGCAGTTCTTC
J: TRBJ2-4; size: NA; length: 16; D: NA; V: TRBV4-2; CDR3: CASSQDGRAEGDIQYF; DNA: TGTGCCAGCAGCCAAGATGGGCGAGCGGAGGGGGATATTCAGTACTTC
J: TRBJ1-1; size: NA; length: 13; D: NA; V: TRBV18; CDR3: CASSPSGNTEAFF; DNA: TGTGCCAGCTCACCTTCAGGGAACACTGAAGCTTTCTTT
J: TRBJ1-5; size: NA; length: 16; D: NA; V: TRBV27; CDR3: CASSPRPPYSNQPQHF; DNA: TGTGCCAGCAGTCCACGACCCCCGTATAGCAATCAGCCCCAGCATTTT
J: TRBJ1-1; size: once; length: 16; D: TRBD1; V: TRBV9; CDR3: CASSPRDRYMNTEAFF; DNA: TGTGCCAGCAGCCCCCGGGACAGATACATGAACACTGAAGCTTTCTTT
J: TRBJ2-6; size: NA; length: 15; D: NA; V: TRBV5-4; CDR3: CASSSLASGANVLTF; DNA: TGTGCCAGCAGCTCCTTGGCCTCTGGGGCCAACGTCCTGACTTTC
J: TRBJ1-2; size: once; length: 14; D: TRBD1; V: TRBV5-4; CDR3: CASSLQGGTNGYTF; DNA: TGTGCCAGCAGCCTACAGGGGGGGACGAATGGCTACACCTTC
J: TRBJ2-2; size: NA; length: 14; D: NA; V: TRBV6-2/TRBV6-3; CDR3: CASSITGNTGELFF; DNA: TGTGCCAGCAGTATAACAGGGAACACCGGGGAGCTGTTTTTT
J: TRBJ1-5; size: once; length: 17; D: NA; V: TRBV5-5; CDR3: CASSLGIQGVWNQPQHF; DNA: TGTGCCAGCAGCTTGGGGATACAGGGAGTTTGGAATCAGCCCCAGCATTTT
J: TRBJ1-2; size: NA; length: 13; D: NA; V: TRBV5-1; CDR3: CASSTPGGEGYTF; DNA: TGCGCCAGCAGCACGCCTGGGGGCGAAGGCTACACCTTC
J: TRBJ2-7; size: NA; length: 13; D: NA; V: TRBV7-6; CDR3: CASSLEILREQYF; DNA: TGTGCCAGCAGCTTAGAGATACTACGCGAGCAGTACTTC
J: TRBJ1-1; size: NA; length: 15; D: NA; V: TRBV4-2; CDR3: CASSQRDGENTEAFF; DNA: TGTGCCAGCAGCCAGAGGGACGGTGAGAACACTGAAGCTTTCTTT
J: TRBJ2-5; size: NA; length: 14; D: TRBD2; V: TRBV5-1; CDR3: CASSPGGLRETQYF; DNA: TGCGCCAGTTCCCCGGGGGGACTGAGAGAGACCCAGTACTTC
J: TRBJ1-1; size: NA; length: 12; D: NA; V: TRBV7-8; CDR3: CASSLVRQEAFF; DNA: TGTGCCAGCAGCTTAGTTCGGCAAGAAGCTTTCTTT
J: TRBJ1-5; size: NA; length: 15; D: TRBD1; V: TRBV19; CDR3: CASSIGTGGNQPQHF; DNA: TGTGCCAGTAGTATTGGGACAGGAGGGAATCAGCCCCAGCATTTT
J: TRBJ2-1; size: NA; length: 12; D: NA; V: TRBV12-3/TRBV12-4; CDR3: CASGPGLNEQFF; DNA: TGTGCCAGCGGACCGGGGCTGAATGAGCAGTTCTTC
J: TRBJ1-4; size: NA; length: 14; D: NA; V: TRBV5-6; CDR3: CASSLTPGHEKLFF; DNA: TGTGCCAGCAGCTTGACGCCCGGGCATGAAAAACTGTTTTTT
J: TRBJ2-3; size: NA; length: 12; D: NA; V: TRBV6-2/TRBV6-3; CDR3: CASSLQADTQYF; DNA: TGTGCCAGCAGCCTACAGGCAGATACGCAGTATTTT
J: TRBJ2-2; size: NA; length: 15; D: NA; V: TRBV6-5; CDR3: CAIRRRGGNTGELFF; DNA: TGTGCCATCCGGCGAAGGGGCGGGAACACCGGGGAGCTGTTTTTT
J: TRBJ2-7; size: NA; length: 16; D: TRBD1; V: TRBV2; CDR3: CASSDGQGIRTCEQYF; DNA: TGTGCCAGCAGTGACGGACAGGGGATTAGAACGTGCGAGCAGTACTTC
J: TRBJ1-1; size: NA; length: 13; D: NA; V: TRBV6-1; CDR3: CASSEVAQSEAFF; DNA: TGTGCCAGCAGTGAAGTTGCACAGTCTGAAGCTTTCTTT
J: TRBJ1-6; size: NA; length: 12; D: NA; V: TRBV6-1; CDR3: CASSEIGSPLHF; DNA: TGTGCCAGCAGTGAAATTGGGTCACCCCTCCACTTT
J: TRBJ1-1; size: NA; length: 14; D: NA; V: TRBV29-1; CDR3: CSVRQAGMNTEAFF; DNA: TGCAGCGTTCGTCAGGCAGGCATGAACACTGAAGCTTTCTTT
J: TRBJ2-7; size: NA; length: 13; D: NA; V: TRBV7-3; CDR3: CASSWDEDYEQYF; DNA: TGTGCCAGCAGCTGGGACGAGGACTACGAGCAGTACTTC
J: TRBJ2-1; size: NA; length: 13; D: TRBD2; V: TRBV29-1; CDR3: CSVGTSRTAEQFF; DNA: TGCAGCGTGGGGACTAGCCGGACCGCTGAGCAGTTCTTC
J: TRBJ2-2; size: NA; length: 12; D: NA; V: TRBV6-5; CDR3: CASSFLGGELFF; DNA: TGTGCCAGCAGTTTCTTGGGCGGGGAGCTGTTTTTT